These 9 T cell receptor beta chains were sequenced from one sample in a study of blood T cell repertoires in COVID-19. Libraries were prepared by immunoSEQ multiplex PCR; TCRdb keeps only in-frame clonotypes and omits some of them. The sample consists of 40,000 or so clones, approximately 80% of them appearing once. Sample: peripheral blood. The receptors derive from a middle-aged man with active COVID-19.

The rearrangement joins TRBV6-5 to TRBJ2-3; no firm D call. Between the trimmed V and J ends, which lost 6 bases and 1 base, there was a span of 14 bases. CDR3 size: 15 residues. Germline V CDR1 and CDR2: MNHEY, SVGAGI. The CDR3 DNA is TGTGCCAGCAGCCGCTCGAACCAGGGCACAGATACGCAGTATTTT. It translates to CASSRSNQGTDTQYF.

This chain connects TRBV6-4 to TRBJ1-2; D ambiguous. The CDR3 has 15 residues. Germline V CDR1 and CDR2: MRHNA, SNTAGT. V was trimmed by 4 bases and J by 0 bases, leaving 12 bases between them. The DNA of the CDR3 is TGTGCCAGCAGTGTCGAAAACGGGGCTAACTATGGCTACACCTTC. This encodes CASSVENGANYGYTF.

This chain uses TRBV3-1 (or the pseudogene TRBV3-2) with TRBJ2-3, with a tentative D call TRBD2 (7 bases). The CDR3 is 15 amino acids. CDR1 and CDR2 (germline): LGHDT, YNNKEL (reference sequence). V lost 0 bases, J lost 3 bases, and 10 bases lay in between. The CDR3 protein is CASSQEGGETDTQYF. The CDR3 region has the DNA TGTGCCAGCAGCCAAGAAGGGGGGGAGACAGATACGCAGTATTTT.

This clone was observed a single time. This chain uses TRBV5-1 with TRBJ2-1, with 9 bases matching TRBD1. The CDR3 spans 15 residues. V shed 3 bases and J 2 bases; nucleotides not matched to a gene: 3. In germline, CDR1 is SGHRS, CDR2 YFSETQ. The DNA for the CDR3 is TGCGCCAGCAGCTCCAGACAGGGGGCCTACAATGAGCAGTTCTTC. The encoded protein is CASSSRQGAYNEQFF.

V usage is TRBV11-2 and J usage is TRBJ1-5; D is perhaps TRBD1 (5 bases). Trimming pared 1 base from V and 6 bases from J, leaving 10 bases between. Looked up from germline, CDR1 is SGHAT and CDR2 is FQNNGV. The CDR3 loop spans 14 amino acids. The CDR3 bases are TGTGCCAGCAGCTTAGGGCAGGGAGGTCAGCCCCAGCATTTT. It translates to CASSLGQGGQPQHF.

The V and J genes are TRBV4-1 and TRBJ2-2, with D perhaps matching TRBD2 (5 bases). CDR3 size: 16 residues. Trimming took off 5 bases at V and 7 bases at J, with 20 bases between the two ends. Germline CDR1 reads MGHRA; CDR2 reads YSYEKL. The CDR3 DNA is TGCGCCAGCAGCAAAGCACTAGATGGTCCCGTCGGGGAGCTGTTTTTT. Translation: CASSKALDGPVGELFF.

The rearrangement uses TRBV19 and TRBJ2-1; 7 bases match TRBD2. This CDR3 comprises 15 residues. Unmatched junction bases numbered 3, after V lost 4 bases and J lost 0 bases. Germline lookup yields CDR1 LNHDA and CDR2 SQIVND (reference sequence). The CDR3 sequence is CASSRGGNSYNEQFF. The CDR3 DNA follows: TGTGCCAGTAGTAGGGGGGGGAACTCCTACAATGAGCAGTTCTTC.

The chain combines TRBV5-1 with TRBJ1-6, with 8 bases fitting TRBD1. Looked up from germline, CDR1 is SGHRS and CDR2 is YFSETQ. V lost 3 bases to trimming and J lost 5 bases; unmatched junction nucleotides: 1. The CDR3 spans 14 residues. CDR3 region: CASSWGQDNSPLHF. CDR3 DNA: TGCGCCAGCAGCTGGGGACAGGATAATTCACCCCTCCACTTT.

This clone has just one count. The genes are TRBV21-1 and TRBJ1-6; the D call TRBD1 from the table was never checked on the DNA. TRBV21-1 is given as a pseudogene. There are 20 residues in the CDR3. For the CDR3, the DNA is TGTGCCAGCAGCATATTTACCCGGGACACGACTAACTCCTATAATTCACCCCTCCACTTT. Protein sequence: CASSIFTRDTTNSYNSPLHF.